Sequencing of this T cell receptor beta chain was carried out in a study of blood T cell repertoires in COVID-19. V lost 6 bases and J lost 0; bases outside the gene matches: 10. CDR3 size: 16 residues. Per germline, CDR1 SGHTA and CDR2 FQGNSA. Produced via immunoSEQ multiplex PCR; TCRdb's table is partial and in-frame only. The repertoire consists of tens of thousands of clones, with about 80% occurring once and the leading ten covering over 10%. The chain links TRBV7-2 to TRBJ1-1; TRBD1 matches at 7 bases. This sequence originates from a human donor in a cohort sampled during active COVID-19. Sequenced sample: peripheral blood. The CDR3 coding sequence is TGTGCCAGCAGGCCCCCGGGACAGACTATGAACACTGAAGCTTTCTTT. Its translation is CASRPPGQTMNTEAFF.